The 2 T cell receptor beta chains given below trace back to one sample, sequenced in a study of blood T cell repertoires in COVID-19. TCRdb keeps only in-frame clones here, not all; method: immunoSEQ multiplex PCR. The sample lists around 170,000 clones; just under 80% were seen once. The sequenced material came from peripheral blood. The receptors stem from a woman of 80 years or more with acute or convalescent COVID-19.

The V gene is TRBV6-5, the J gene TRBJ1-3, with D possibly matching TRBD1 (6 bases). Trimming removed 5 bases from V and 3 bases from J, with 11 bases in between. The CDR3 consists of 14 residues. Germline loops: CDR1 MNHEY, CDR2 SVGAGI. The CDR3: CASSQGSGGNTIYF. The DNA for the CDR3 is TGTGCCAGCAGTCAGGGGAGTGGTGGAAACACCATATATTTT.

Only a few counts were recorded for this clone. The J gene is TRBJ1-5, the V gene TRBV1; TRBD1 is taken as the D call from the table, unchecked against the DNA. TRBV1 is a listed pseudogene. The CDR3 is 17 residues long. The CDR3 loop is CTSSQDRTGPGNQPQHF. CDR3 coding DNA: TGCACCAGCAGCCAAGATAGAACAGGGCCCGGCAATCAGCCCCAGCATTTT.